Listed below are T cell receptor beta chains from one sample, sequenced in a study of CXCR4 blockade with PD-1 therapy in pancreatic cancer. Using immunoSEQ multiplex PCR, the repertoire was profiled, and TCRdb retains in-frame clones only, with some absent. Found here are around 5,200 clones, 45% to 60% of them singletons; the top ten hold around 8.2%. Sequences were obtained from tumor tissue. These receptors were collected from a human donor with pancreatic ductal adenocarcinoma. Each CDR3 is given with its conserved first and last residue. The D gene is left open where the match is weak. Size values are once, few and many counts, or a class for expanded clones, and some rows have none.

d_gene: TRBD2; j_gene: TRBJ2-7; abundance: -; v_gene: TRBV19; CDR3nt: TGTGCCAGTAGTTCGGGACTAGCGGGGTCTATGGGGCAGTACTTC; CDR3aa: CASSSGLAGSMGQYF
d_gene: TRBD2; j_gene: TRBJ2-3; abundance: few; v_gene: TRBV7-6; CDR3nt: TGTGCCAGCAGCTTAGCATCGACGGGAGGGCGAGATACGCAGTATTTT; CDR3aa: CASSLASTGGRDTQYF
d_gene: TRBD2; j_gene: TRBJ2-4; abundance: few; v_gene: TRBV6-8; CDR3nt: TGTGCCAGCAGTCACCTGCCTAGCGGGGTCAAAAACATTCAGTACTTC; CDR3aa: CASSHLPSGVKNIQYF
d_gene: TRBD2; j_gene: TRBJ2-1; abundance: few; v_gene: TRBV9; CDR3nt: TGTGCCAGCAGCGTAGAGGTTAGCGGGACGTACAATGAGCAGTTCTTC; CDR3aa: CASSVEVSGTYNEQFF
d_gene: TRBD1; j_gene: TRBJ1-1; abundance: -; v_gene: TRBV6-8; CDR3nt: TGTGCCAGCAGACCCGGGACAGGGGTGATGAACACTGAAACTTTCTTT; CDR3aa: CASRPGTGVMNTETFF
d_gene: -; j_gene: TRBJ2-5; abundance: few; v_gene: TRBV4-1; CDR3nt: TGCGCCAGCAGCCTCTACCAGGGTGGGGAGACCCAGTACTTC; CDR3aa: CASSLYQGGETQYF
d_gene: TRBD1; j_gene: TRBJ2-7; abundance: -; v_gene: TRBV6-7; CDR3nt: TGTGCCAGCAGTGAAAAAAGGACAGGGCCCCACGAGCAGTACTTC; CDR3aa: CASSEKRTGPHEQYF
d_gene: -; j_gene: TRBJ1-1; abundance: once; v_gene: TRBV18; CDR3nt: TGTGCCAGCTCACCTCCGGCAGGGGACACTGAAGCTTTCTTT; CDR3aa: CASSPPAGDTEAFF
d_gene: -; j_gene: TRBJ1-1; abundance: few; v_gene: TRBV6-8; CDR3nt: TGTGCCAGCAGTTACTCCATGCTCACTGAAGCTTTCTTT; CDR3aa: CASSYSMLTEAFF
d_gene: -; j_gene: TRBJ1-2; abundance: few; v_gene: TRBV9; CDR3nt: TGTGCCAGCAGCGTAGTTCCCGGGGGTAACTATGGCTACACCTTC; CDR3aa: CASSVVPGGNYGYTF
d_gene: -; j_gene: TRBJ2-3; abundance: -; v_gene: TRBV15; CDR3nt: TGTGCCACCAACAGAGATCCGGCGGGGACAGATACGCAGTATTTT; CDR3aa: CATNRDPAGTDTQYF
d_gene: -; j_gene: TRBJ2-2; abundance: -; v_gene: TRBV14; CDR3nt: TGTGCCAGCAGCCAAGTTCGGGGGCCGCACGGGGAGCTGTTTTTT; CDR3aa: CASSQVRGPHGELFF
d_gene: TRBD2; j_gene: TRBJ2-7; abundance: -; v_gene: TRBV30; CDR3nt: TGTGCCTGGAGTGGAGGAGCGGGAGAGCAGTACTTC; CDR3aa: CAWSGGAGEQYF
d_gene: TRBD1; j_gene: TRBJ1-1; abundance: -; v_gene: TRBV30; CDR3nt: TGTGCGACCCAGGGACAGCTGAATGAAGCTTTCTTT; CDR3aa: CATQGQLNEAFF
d_gene: -; j_gene: TRBJ1-1; abundance: -; v_gene: TRBV18; CDR3nt: TGTGCCAGCTCATCCTCAGGGGCCCAAGTGGCTGAAGCTTTCTTT; CDR3aa: CASSSSGAQVAEAFF
d_gene: -; j_gene: TRBJ1-1; abundance: few; v_gene: TRBV4-1; CDR3nt: TGCGCCAGCAGGAAAGGAGGGGAATCTGAAGCTTTCTTT; CDR3aa: CASRKGGESEAFF
d_gene: TRBD2; j_gene: TRBJ2-5; abundance: -; v_gene: TRBV19; CDR3nt: TGTGCCAGTAGGAAGACTAGCGGGAGTTTGGAGACCCAGTACTTC; CDR3aa: CASRKTSGSLETQYF
d_gene: -; j_gene: TRBJ2-3; abundance: few; v_gene: TRBV6-8; CDR3nt: TGTGCCAGCAGTTACTCCCAGTTATACACAGATACGCAGTATTTT; CDR3aa: CASSYSQLYTDTQYF
d_gene: TRBD2; j_gene: TRBJ2-2; abundance: -; v_gene: TRBV12-5; CDR3nt: TGTGCCAACCCGCCGGAGAGCGGGAGGTCGGGCGGGGAGCTGTTTTTT; CDR3aa: CANPPESGRSGGELFF
d_gene: -; j_gene: TRBJ2-4; abundance: -; v_gene: TRBV28; CDR3nt: TGTGCCAGCAGTGGCGACTTGCTAGCCAAAAACATTCAGTACTTC; CDR3aa: CASSGDLLAKNIQYF
d_gene: TRBD2; j_gene: TRBJ2-1; abundance: -; v_gene: TRBV28; CDR3nt: TGTGCCAGCTATAGGAATAGCGGGAGGAATGAGCAGTTCTTC; CDR3aa: CASYRNSGRNEQFF
d_gene: -; j_gene: TRBJ2-7; abundance: -; v_gene: TRBV9; CDR3nt: TGTGCCAGCAGCGGGGATGGGTACGAGCAGTACTTC; CDR3aa: CASSGDGYEQYF
d_gene: -; j_gene: TRBJ2-7; abundance: -; v_gene: TRBV2; CDR3nt: TGTGCCAGCAATAGCGGATCCTACGAGCAGTACTTC; CDR3aa: CASNSGSYEQYF
d_gene: -; j_gene: TRBJ2-1; abundance: -; v_gene: TRBV28; CDR3nt: TGTGCCAGCAGTTTAGGACAGTTTGGGCAGTTCTTC; CDR3aa: CASSLGQFGQFF
d_gene: -; j_gene: TRBJ2-7; abundance: -; v_gene: TRBV19; CDR3nt: TGTGCCAGTAGTATAAGCGGAGGGGGCGAGCAGTACTTC; CDR3aa: CASSISGGGEQYF
d_gene: -; j_gene: TRBJ1-1; abundance: -; v_gene: TRBV11-3; CDR3nt: TGTGCCAGCAGCAAGAGGTCCACAGGCATTAACACTGAAGCTTTCTTT; CDR3aa: CASSKRSTGINTEAFF
d_gene: -; j_gene: TRBJ2-1; abundance: -; v_gene: TRBV15; CDR3nt: TGTGCCACCAGCAGAGATCCCTTCCCGGGTAGCCCCGATTGGCAGTTCTTC; CDR3aa: CATSRDPFPGSPDWQFF
d_gene: TRBD2; j_gene: TRBJ2-3; abundance: -; v_gene: TRBV18; CDR3nt: TGTGCCAGCTCAGGACTAGCGGTCGATACGCAGTATTTT; CDR3aa: CASSGLAVDTQYF
d_gene: TRBD1; j_gene: TRBJ2-6; abundance: few; v_gene: TRBV5-1; CDR3nt: TGCGCCAGCAGCTTGCACAGGGGGTCCTCTGGGGCCAACGTCCTGACTTTC; CDR3aa: CASSLHRGSSGANVLTF
d_gene: -; j_gene: TRBJ1-1; abundance: few; v_gene: TRBV19; CDR3nt: TGTGCCAGTAGGAGGGGAGGGGTGAACACTGAAGCTTTCTTT; CDR3aa: CASRRGGVNTEAFF
d_gene: -; j_gene: TRBJ2-7; abundance: -; v_gene: TRBV6-8; CDR3nt: TGTGCCAGCACCCGTCCTTTCTACGAGCAGTACTTC; CDR3aa: CASTRPFYEQYF
d_gene: TRBD2; j_gene: TRBJ2-1; abundance: -; v_gene: TRBV19; CDR3nt: TGTGCCAGTAGTTTCTTAGCGGGAAGGTCCTACAATGAGCAGTTCTTC; CDR3aa: CASSFLAGRSYNEQFF
d_gene: -; j_gene: TRBJ2-7; abundance: few; v_gene: TRBV6-8; CDR3nt: TGTGCCAGCAGTGATCAACCCGGAGCATCCTACGAGCAGTACTTC; CDR3aa: CASSDQPGASYEQYF
d_gene: TRBD2; j_gene: TRBJ2-3; abundance: once; v_gene: TRBV18; CDR3nt: TGTGCCAGCTCACCGAGGGTGACTAGCGGGAGCACAGATACGCAGTATTTT; CDR3aa: CASSPRVTSGSTDTQYF
d_gene: -; j_gene: TRBJ2-1; abundance: few; v_gene: TRBV19; CDR3nt: TGTGCCAGTAGAGTTGCGGGCTTCAGCTCCTACAATGAGCAGTTCTTC; CDR3aa: CASRVAGFSSYNEQFF
d_gene: TRBD1; j_gene: TRBJ2-7; abundance: -; v_gene: TRBV7-6; CDR3nt: TGTGCCAGCAGCCAAAAACAGGGGCCCTGGGAGCAGTACTTC; CDR3aa: CASSQKQGPWEQYF
d_gene: -; j_gene: TRBJ1-6; abundance: -; v_gene: TRBV19; CDR3nt: TGTGCCAGTAATCGTGCCTCCGGAAAAAATTCACCCCTCCACTTT; CDR3aa: CASNRASGKNSPLHF
d_gene: -; j_gene: TRBJ2-1; abundance: -; v_gene: TRBV28; CDR3nt: TGTGCCAGCAGAGTCGACAGATACAATGAGCAGTTCTTC; CDR3aa: CASRVDRYNEQFF
d_gene: -; j_gene: TRBJ1-1; abundance: medium-sized; v_gene: TRBV11-3; CDR3nt: TGTGCCAGCAGCTTCGGGGCAGGGCCCATTTCCACTGAAGCTTTCTTT; CDR3aa: CASSFGAGPISTEAFF
d_gene: -; j_gene: TRBJ2-3; abundance: -; v_gene: TRBV28; CDR3nt: TGTGCCAGCACCCCGGGGCTACCGATCACAGATACGCAGTATTTT; CDR3aa: CASTPGLPITDTQYF
d_gene: -; j_gene: TRBJ2-2; abundance: -; v_gene: TRBV28; CDR3nt: TGTGCCAGCAGCCTCAACAGGGTACGGACCGGGGAGCTGTTTTTT; CDR3aa: CASSLNRVRTGELFF
d_gene: -; j_gene: TRBJ2-2; abundance: -; v_gene: TRBV18; CDR3nt: TGTGCCAGCACCCTTGGGGGGAACACCGGGGAGCTGTTTTTT; CDR3aa: CASTLGGNTGELFF
d_gene: TRBD1; j_gene: TRBJ2-1; abundance: -; v_gene: TRBV5-1; CDR3nt: TGCGCCAGCAGCTTGGGGGACAGAGAAACCAATGAGCAGTTCTTC; CDR3aa: CASSLGDRETNEQFF
d_gene: TRBD2; j_gene: TRBJ2-7; abundance: few; v_gene: TRBV6-8; CDR3nt: TGTGCCAGCAGTTACTGGAACAGACTAGCGGGAAACTACGAGCAGTACTTC; CDR3aa: CASSYWNRLAGNYEQYF
d_gene: TRBD1; j_gene: TRBJ1-5; abundance: few; v_gene: TRBV9; CDR3nt: TGTGCCAGCACCGTCGGGACAGGGGGAAGTCAGCCCCAGCATTTT; CDR3aa: CASTVGTGGSQPQHF
d_gene: -; j_gene: TRBJ2-7; abundance: -; v_gene: TRBV19; CDR3nt: TGTGCCAGTAGTATAGAGGCGGGGTACGAGCAGTACTTC; CDR3aa: CASSIEAGYEQYF
d_gene: -; j_gene: TRBJ2-1; abundance: few; v_gene: TRBV19; CDR3nt: TGTGCCAGTAGTTTCCCGTCAGCCTACAATGAGCAGTTCTTC; CDR3aa: CASSFPSAYNEQFF
d_gene: -; j_gene: TRBJ1-1; abundance: -; v_gene: TRBV19; CDR3nt: TGTGCCAGTAGTATAGACAGGGATACTGAAGCTTTCTTT; CDR3aa: CASSIDRDTEAFF